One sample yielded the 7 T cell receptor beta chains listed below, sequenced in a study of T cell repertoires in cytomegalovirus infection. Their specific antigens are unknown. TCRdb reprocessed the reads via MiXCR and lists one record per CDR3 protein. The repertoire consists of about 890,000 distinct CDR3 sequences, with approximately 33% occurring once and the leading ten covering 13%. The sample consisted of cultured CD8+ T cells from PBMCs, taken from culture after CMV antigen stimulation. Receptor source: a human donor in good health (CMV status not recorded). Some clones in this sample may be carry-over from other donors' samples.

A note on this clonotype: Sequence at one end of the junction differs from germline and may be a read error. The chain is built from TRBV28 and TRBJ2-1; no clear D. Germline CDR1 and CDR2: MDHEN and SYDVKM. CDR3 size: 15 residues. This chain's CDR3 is CASSFEQIPYNEQLF. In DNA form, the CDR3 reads TGTGCCAGCAGTTTCGAACAGATCCCCTACAATGAGCAGTTGTTC.

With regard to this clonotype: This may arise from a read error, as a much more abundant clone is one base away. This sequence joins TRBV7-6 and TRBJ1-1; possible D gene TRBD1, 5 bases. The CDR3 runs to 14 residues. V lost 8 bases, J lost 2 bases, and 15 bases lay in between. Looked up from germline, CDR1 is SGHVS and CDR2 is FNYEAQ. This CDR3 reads CASCRGEGNTEAFF. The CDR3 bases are TGTGCCAGCTGCCGAGGGGAGGGAAACACTGAAGCTTTCTTT.

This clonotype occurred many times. The CDR3: CASSESPTTYQETQYF. DNA for the CDR3: TGTGCCAGCAGTGAATCTCCCACCACGTACCAAGAGACCCAGTACTTC. The chain employs TRBV6-1 and TRBJ2-5; D uncertain. The CDR3 runs 16 residues. V was cut by 2 bases and J by 0 bases, with 13 bases left in between. Germline V lookup: CDR1 MNHNS, CDR2 SASEGT.

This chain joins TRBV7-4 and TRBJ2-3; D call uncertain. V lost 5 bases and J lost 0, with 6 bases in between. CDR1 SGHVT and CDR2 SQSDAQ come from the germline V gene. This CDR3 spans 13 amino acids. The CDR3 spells CASSAFSTDTQYF. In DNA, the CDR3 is TGTGCCAGCAGCGCCTTTAGCACAGATACGCAGTATTTT.

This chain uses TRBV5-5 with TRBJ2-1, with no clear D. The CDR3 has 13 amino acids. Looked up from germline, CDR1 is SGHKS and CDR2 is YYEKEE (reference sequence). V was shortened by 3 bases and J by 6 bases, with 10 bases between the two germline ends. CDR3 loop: CASSWGSGNEQFF. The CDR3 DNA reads TGTGCCAGCAGCTGGGGTTCGGGCAATGAGCAGTTCTTC. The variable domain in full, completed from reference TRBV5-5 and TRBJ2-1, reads DAGVTQSPTHLIKTRGQQVTLRCSPISGHKSVSWYQQVLGQGPQFIFQYYEKEERGRGNFPDRFSARQFPNYSSELNVNALLLGDSALYLCASSWGSGNEQFFGPGTRLTVL.

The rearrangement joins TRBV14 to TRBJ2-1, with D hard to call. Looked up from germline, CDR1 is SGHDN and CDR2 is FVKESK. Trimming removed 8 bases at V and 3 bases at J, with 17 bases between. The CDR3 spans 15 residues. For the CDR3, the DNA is TGTGCCAGCGGCATCGGCCAACGTCGCTACAATGAGCAGTTCTTC. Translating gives CASGIGQRRYNEQFF.

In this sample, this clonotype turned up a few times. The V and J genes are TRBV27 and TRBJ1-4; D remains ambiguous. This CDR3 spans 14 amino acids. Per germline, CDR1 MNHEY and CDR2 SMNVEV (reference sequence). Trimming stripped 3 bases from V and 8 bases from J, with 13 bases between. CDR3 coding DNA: TGTGCCAGCAGTTTGAGCAGCATAGGGGAAAAACTGTTTTTT. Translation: CASSLSSIGEKLFF.